This T cell receptor beta chain was recovered during a study of cytomegalovirus exposure and HLA in healthy donors. Trimming took 4 bases from V and 1 from J; bases not matched to a gene: 2. Germline V gene lookup returns CDR1 SEHNR and CDR2 FQNEAQ (reference sequence). This CDR3 has 14 amino acids. Only one count was recorded for this clone. Primers: 60 Vbeta forward and 13 Jbeta reverse. Profiled with immunoSEQ multiplex PCR; TCRdb holds only in-frame clones, not every one. The data hold some 96,000 clones, with 78% observed a single time. This cohort consisted of healthy bone marrow donors. This chain joins TRBV7-9 and TRBJ2-5, with 8 bases identical to TRBD1. This receptor was obtained from a woman aged 55-75 years in good health and CMV-seronegative. Sequenced sample: PBMCs. CDR3 sequence reads: CASSSDRAQETQYF. Written as DNA, the CDR3 is TGTGCCAGCAGCTCGGACAGGGCCCAAGAGACCCAGTACTTC.